This T cell receptor beta chain comes out of a study of identifying expanded T cells in peripheral blood. CDR3 size: 16 residues. Trimming took 3 bases from V and 6 from J; bases not matched to a gene: 7. Germline V gene lookup returns CDR1 SGDLS and CDR2 YYNGEE. Assay: immunoSEQ multiplex PCR; the TCRdb copy retains only in-frame clones and omits some. Of more than 85,000 clones listed, 88% are singletons. The sequence derives from a person between 18 and 75 years old in good health. The rearrangement joins TRBV9 to TRBJ1-6, with 9 nucleotides matching TRBD1. Sequencing was carried out using blood. The CDR3 sequence: CASSDAGTGTNSPLHF. In nucleotides, the CDR3 is TGTGCCAGCAGCGACGCCGGGACAGGGACTAATTCACCCCTCCACTTT.